The sequence of this TCR beta chain was determined in a study of read filtering for tumor transcriptome and immune sequencing. This clonotype appeared many times. This library used about 360 ng RNA and molecular barcoded adaptors spanning alpha/delta and beta/gamma chains. TCRdb analysed the reads with MiXCR anew, one entry per CDR3 protein. The sample records about 90,000 distinct CDR3 sequences, roughly an eighth being singletons. Sequences were obtained from a population of CD138-negative cells sorted from bone marrow. This receptor was identified in a donor at least 40 years old with multiple myeloma.

This CDR3 reads CASPLDRYEVFSYNEQFF. The CDR3 nucleotides are TGCGCCAGCCCATTGGACAGGTATGAGGTTTTCTCCTACAATGAGCAGTTCTTC. The V call is TRBV5-1, the J call TRBJ2-1; 7 bases are shared with TRBD1. The CDR3 has 18 residues. With 7 bases clipped from V and 0 bases from J, the junction kept 16 bases outside the gene matches. Per germline, CDR1 SGHRS and CDR2 YFSETQ.